These 21 T cell receptor beta chains were all obtained from the same sample, sequenced in a study of T cell changes during pregnancy in multiple sclerosis. Produced via immunoSEQ multiplex PCR; TCRdb's table is partial and in-frame only. The repertoire holds tens of thousands of clones, with about 94% as singletons. The specimen was peripheral blood, collected in the third trimester of pregnancy. These receptors came from a female donor with multiple sclerosis, enrolled in a pregnancy study.

V is TRBV4-1 and J is TRBJ2-7, with D possibly TRBD2 on 5 matching bases. Germline lookup yields CDR1 MGHRA and CDR2 YSYEKL. The CDR3 consists of 15 residues. The V end was cut by 0 bases, the J end by 3 bases, with 12 bases between. The CDR3 DNA reads TGCGCCAGCAGCCAAGATAACAGAGGACTCTACGAGCAGTACTTC. Translated: CASSQDNRGLYEQYF.

The chain carries TRBV19 and TRBJ2-3; TRBD1 might be the D (7 bases). CDR1 is LNHDA and CDR2 is SQIVND in the germline V gene (reference sequence). The CDR3 has 18 amino acids. Trimming took off 3 bases at V and 0 bases at J, with 19 bases between the two ends. In DNA form, the CDR3 reads TGTGCCAGTAGTATTGGAATTCGGGGGACAGCTAGCACAGATACGCAGTATTTT. It yields the protein CASSIGIRGTASTDTQYF.

The rearrangement joins TRBV7-3 to TRBJ2-2; 7 nucleotides align to TRBD2. The CDR3 loop spans 16 amino acids. With 2 bases clipped from V and 3 bases from J, the junction kept 6 bases outside the gene matches. Germline CDR1 reads SGHTA; CDR2 reads FQGTGA. CDR3 amino acids: CASSLVRLADTGELFF. The CDR3 bases are TGTGCCAGCAGCTTAGTTCGTCTAGCGGACACCGGGGAGCTGTTTTTT.

This chain connects TRBV7-9 to TRBJ1-1, with 7 bases that match TRBD1. Unmatched junction bases numbered 13, after V lost 8 bases and J lost 4 bases. CDR1 SEHNR and CDR2 FQNEAQ come from the germline V gene (reference sequence). The CDR3 has 15 amino acids. CDR3 in DNA: TGTGCCAGCCGACCGAAGGACAGGTTGAGCACTGAAGCTTTCTTT. Translation: CASRPKDRLSTEAFF.

Only one count was recorded for this clone. This chain links TRBV4-2 with TRBJ1-2; 9 nucleotides line up with TRBD1. Germline V gene data show CDR1 as LGHNA and CDR2 as YNFKEQ. V was clipped by 3 bases and J by 6 bases; unmatched bases: 5. The CDR3 runs to 14 residues. The DNA for the CDR3 is TGTGCCAGCAGCCACACCGGACAGGGGCATGGCTACACCTTC. It specifies CASSHTGQGHGYTF.

The V and J genes are TRBV6-1 and TRBJ2-3; tentatively, D is TRBD2 (6 bases). V was trimmed by 11 bases and J by 8 bases, leaving 11 bases between them. This CDR3 has 10 residues. CDR1 and CDR2 (germline): MNHNS, SASEGT. As DNA, the CDR3 is TGTGCCGCGGGGTTTTCTACGCAGTATTTT. Amino acid sequence: CAAGFSTQYF.

This clone was counted once. The gene calls are TRBV9 and TRBJ2-7; 10 positions agree with TRBD1. Germline CDR1 is SGDLS and CDR2 is YYNGEE. CDR3 length: 16 residues. The junction had 15 bases not matched to a gene; V was cut back by 7 bases and J by 5 bases. CDR3 nucleotide sequence: TGTGCCAGCTCCGCGGGACAGGGGCATCCCCTAGACGAGCAGTACTTC. This gives the protein CASSAGQGHPLDEQYF.

This rearrangement joins TRBV5-1 to TRBJ2-5; 8 positions agree with TRBD2. The V and J ends lost 0 bases and 7 bases, in that order; junction bases with no gene match: 11. The CDR3 loop spans 16 amino acids. From germline, CDR1 is SGHRS and CDR2 YFSETQ. The CDR3 region has the DNA TGCGCCAGCAGCTTGGGAACGGGGGGGCCTACCGGGACCCAGTACTTC. It codes for CASSLGTGGPTGTQYF.

The chain carries TRBV11-2 and TRBJ1-2; D possibly corresponds to TRBD1 (6 bases). The CDR3 has 12 residues. CDR1 and CDR2 (germline): SGHAT, FQNNGV. V lost 5 bases and J lost 6, with 10 bases in between. CDR3 bases: TGTGCCAGCAGCATCAGGGGTGATGGCTACACCTTC. This gives the protein CASSIRGDGYTF.

The rearrangement uses TRBV5-1 and TRBJ2-5; tentative D call: TRBD1 (5 bases). The ends were cut back, 1 base at V and 1 base at J, with 14 bases in the middle. Germline CDR1 is SGHRS and CDR2 is YFSETQ. The CDR3 has 16 residues. The CDR3 bases are TGCGCCAGCAGCTTGTCAGGGTCGGTGGTCCAAGAGACCCAGTACTTC. Amino acids: CASSLSGSVVQETQYF.

The genes are TRBV2 and TRBJ1-4; D not certain. Per the germline V gene, CDR1 is SNHLY and CDR2 is FYNNEI. The CDR3 is 12 residues long. The ends were cut back, 7 bases at V and 8 bases at J, with 11 bases in the middle. The CDR3 region has the DNA TGTGCCAGCATCGGGGAGATAGAAAAACTGTTTTTT. It encodes CASIGEIEKLFF.

The CDR3 loop is CSVTGTSGGPAYEQYF. The CDR3 DNA is TGCAGCGTCACCGGGACTAGCGGGGGGCCGGCTTACGAGCAGTACTTC. The V call is TRBV29-1, the J call TRBJ2-7; 15 bases match TRBD2. CDR3 length equals 16 residues. Per the germline V gene, CDR1 is SQVTM and CDR2 is ANQGSEA. Unmatched junction bases numbered 10, after V lost 6 bases and J lost 4 bases.

The chain carries TRBV2 and TRBJ2-1, with 8 bases identical to TRBD2. The CDR3 covers 15 residues. V lost 4 bases, J lost 6 bases, and 8 bases stayed unmatched. Germline CDR1 is SNHLY and CDR2 is FYNNEI. The DNA of the CDR3 is TGTGCCAGCAGTGCCCGGACTAGCCCGGGCAATGAGCAGTTCTTC. Translated, it gives CASSARTSPGNEQFF.

This clone was seen once. This chain joins TRBV9 and TRBJ1-6, with 12 positions matching TRBD1. CDR3 length: 16 residues. Germline loops: CDR1 SGDLS, CDR2 YYNGEE. The trim removed 5 bases at V and 6 bases at J, leaving 6 bases unmatched. Written as DNA, the CDR3 is TGTGCCAGCAGTGTCGGGACAGGGGGCCTTAATTCACCCCTCCACTTT. Amino acid sequence: CASSVGTGGLNSPLHF.

The CDR3 nucleotides are TGTGCCAGCTCACCGGGCGGGGCCTACGAGCAGTACTTC. Its translation is CASSPGGAYEQYF. The chain couples TRBV27 to TRBJ2-7, with D perhaps matching TRBD2 (6 bases). Per the germline V gene, CDR1 is MNHEY and CDR2 is SMNVEV (reference sequence). The V gene lost 8 bases and the J gene lost 2 bases, with 13 bases spanning the gap. CDR3 length: 13 amino acids.

This clone was recorded once. The rearrangement joins TRBV27 to TRBJ1-2; tentative D call: TRBD1 (6 bases). CDR3 length: 15 residues. Looked up from germline, CDR1 is MNHEY and CDR2 is SMNVEV (reference sequence). V lost 2 bases and J 4 bases, leaving 14 bases between the germline ends. DNA for the CDR3: TGTGCCAGCAGTTTACAGGGGCAAGAGAGCTATGGCTACACCTTC. Translating gives CASSLQGQESYGYTF.

This chain links TRBV9 with TRBJ2-1, with 9 bases fitting TRBD2. J gave up 1 base and V 2 bases, and 1 base lay outside the gene matches. This CDR3 is 15 amino acids long. Germline V gene lookup returns CDR1 SGDLS and CDR2 YYNGEE. CDR3: CASSVSGGSYNEQFF. The CDR3 DNA is TGTGCCAGCAGCGTTAGCGGGGGTTCCTACAATGAGCAGTTCTTC.

The genes are TRBV11-2 and TRBJ2-7; tentative D call: TRBD2 (5 bases). CDR1 and CDR2 from the germline V gene are SGHAT and FQNNGV. Trimming shortened V by 3 bases and J by 6 bases, and 27 bases separated the two germline ends. This CDR3 region has 18 residues. The DNA of the CDR3 is TGTGCCAGCAGCTTTTTCGGGGTCGCAGGAGTTCTACTATCCGAGCAGTACTTC. This gives the protein CASSFFGVAGVLLSEQYF.

This chain uses TRBV11-2 with TRBJ2-7; 10 positions agree with TRBD1. Per the germline V gene, CDR1 is SGHAT and CDR2 is FQNNGV. With V trimmed by 5 bases and J by 5 bases, 6 bases remained unmatched. This CDR3 is 14 amino acids long. CDR3 nucleotides: TGTGCCAGCAGCCTGGGGACAGGGGTGCACGAGCAGTACTTC. Its translation is CASSLGTGVHEQYF.

The chain couples TRBV28 to TRBJ1-2, with 8 positions matching TRBD1. The CDR3 extends over 13 amino acids. Germline CDR1 reads MDHEN; CDR2 reads SYDVKM. Unmatched junction bases numbered 4, after V lost 6 bases and J lost 4 bases. The CDR3 loop is CASSSGQVYGYTF. In DNA, the CDR3 is TGTGCCAGCAGCTCGGGACAGGTCTATGGCTACACCTTC.

The chain uses TRBV7-3 and TRBJ2-2; possible D gene TRBD1, 5 bases. The CDR3 totals 15 residues. CDR1 and CDR2 (germline): SGHTA, FQGTGA. V was pared by 5 bases and J by 0 bases, with 10 bases between. The CDR3 spells CASSGAPPNTGELFF. The CDR3 DNA reads TGTGCCAGCAGCGGGGCCCCTCCGAACACCGGGGAGCTGTTTTTT.